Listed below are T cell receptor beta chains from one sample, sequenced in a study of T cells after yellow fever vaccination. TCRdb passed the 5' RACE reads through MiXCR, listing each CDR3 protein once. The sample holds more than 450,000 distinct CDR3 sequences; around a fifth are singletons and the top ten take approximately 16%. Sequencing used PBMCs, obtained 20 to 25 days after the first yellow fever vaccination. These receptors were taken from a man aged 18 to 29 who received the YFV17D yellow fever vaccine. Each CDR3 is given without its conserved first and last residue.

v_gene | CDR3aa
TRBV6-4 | ASSERGDTGELF
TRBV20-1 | SGRGLAGAGETQY
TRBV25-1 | ASSDPTGSETQY
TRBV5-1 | ASSLGPLANTEAF
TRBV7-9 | ASSLGYNEQF
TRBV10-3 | ATGPESSNQPQH
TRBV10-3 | AISDLDGSYEQY
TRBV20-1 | SASPSGEAGEQY
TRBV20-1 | SATNTGYYEQY
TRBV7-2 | ASSLVGGTIT
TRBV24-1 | ATSDSRGGETQY
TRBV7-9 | ASSFNPGTQF
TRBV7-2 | ASSLRGGQGAYEQY
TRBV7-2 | ASSLKASSYEQY
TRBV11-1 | ASSFSRGNPDTQY
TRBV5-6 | ASRSGTGDYGYT
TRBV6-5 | ASSYGPGSGNEQF
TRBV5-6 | ASSLEPGVKNIQY
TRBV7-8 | ASSLLVTVGNTIY
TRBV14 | ASSQDLPDRPSGGPYNEQF
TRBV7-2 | ASSLVRSPNTEAF
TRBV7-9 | ASSSEIDRGKF
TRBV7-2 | ASSPIRSGGVKNIQY
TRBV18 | ASSPQRGGHLEQF
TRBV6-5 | ASSYASPQETQY
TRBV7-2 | ASSSLQGGSNQPQH
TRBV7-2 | ASSYYTGTSNEQF
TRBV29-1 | SVVGGGEQF
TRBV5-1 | ASSLGLATQETQY
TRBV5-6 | ASSLIGPMNEQF
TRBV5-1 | ASSLVGTRAVFGDIQY
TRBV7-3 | ASSPGRTADTQY
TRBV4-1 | ASSHRKTSGGPPARGANVLT
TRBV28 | ASFSPPGSGEYNEQF
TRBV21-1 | ASSKVYRAGANVLT
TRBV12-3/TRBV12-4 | ASSWVTKNSPLH
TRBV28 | ASSLSPMNTEAF
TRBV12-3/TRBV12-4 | ASIQQGVGNEQF
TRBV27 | ASSSLLKTSGGPEVIYNEQF
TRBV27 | ASSPKGGQQVFPLH
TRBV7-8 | ASSPPGGSGGAPDTQY
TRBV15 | ATSRDGAVGKLF
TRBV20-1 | SAREPRAAWSGAF
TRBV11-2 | ASSLGTPFHRTGNTIY